This TCR beta chain came from a study of response to subunit inactivated influenza vaccine. Findings of the study overall: Every seasonal influenza vaccination brings in few new T cells, the authors suggested.

Turning to this clonotype: The antigen is unknown. The germline gene is not matched at one end of the junction; a read error may be the cause.

Per germline, CDR1 LGHDT and CDR2 YNNKEL (reference sequence). The CDR3 spans 15 residues. TCRdb reprocessed the RT-PCR reads with MiXCR, giving one entry per CDR3 protein. Among approximately 480,000 distinct CDR3 sequences listed, roughly 11% were seen once. The source is a man over 45 who received an inactivated influenza vaccine. This specimen was PBMCs from blood, taken more than 35 days after vaccination. The V and J genes are TRBV3-1 and TRBJ2-2; no firm D call. The CDR3 loop reads CASSMPSRNPGELFF. The CDR3 nucleotides read TGTGCCAGCAGCATGCCCTCTCGGAACCCCGGGGAGCTGTTTTTT.